One sample yielded the 12 T cell receptor beta chains listed below, sequenced in a study of cytomegalovirus exposure and HLA in healthy donors. The PCR contained 60 Vbeta and 13 Jbeta primers. Assay: immunoSEQ multiplex PCR; the TCRdb copy retains only in-frame clones and omits some. This table has some 200,000 clones, roughly 91% appearing once. The sequenced material came from PBMCs. Source of these receptors: a young woman in good health and CMV-seronegative.

V and J are TRBV7-2 and TRBJ2-7; tentatively, D is TRBD1 (7 bases). This CDR3 is built from 15 residues. V lost 3 bases and J lost 0, with 12 bases in between. CDR1 and CDR2 from the germline V gene are SGHTA and FQGNSA. The DNA of the CDR3 is TGTGCCAGCAGCTTGAGGGGGGACAGCTCCTACGAGCAGTACTTC. Translation gives CASSLRGDSSYEQYF.

This chain connects TRBV27 to TRBJ2-1; a weak D match, TRBD1 (5 bases). Germline lookup yields CDR1 MNHEY and CDR2 SMNVEV (reference sequence). With 2 bases removed from V and 7 bases from J, the gap between germline ends came to 24 bases. The CDR3 spans 18 residues. CDR3 sequence: CASSLLGRHRQLPNEQFF. CDR3 sequence (DNA): TGTGCCAGCAGTTTACTTGGTCGGCACAGGCAGCTCCCTAATGAGCAGTTCTTC.

Regarding this clone: At one boundary the junction diverges from the germline segment, which might be a read error. CDR3 sequence (DNA): TGTGCCAGCAGCTTGTCAGGGGGCTCCAACGAGCAGTACTTC. Translation: CASSLSGGSNEQYF. This chain joins TRBV7-3 and TRBJ2-7; 8 bases map to TRBD1. The CDR3 covers 14 residues. Per the germline V gene, CDR1 is SGHTA and CDR2 is FQGTGA. Full variable domain (missing parts from reference TRBV7-3 and TRBJ2-7): GAGVSQTPSNKVTEKGKYVELRCDPISGHTALYWYRQSLGQGPEFLIYFQGTGAADDSGLPNDRFFAVRPEGSVSTLKIQRTERGDSAVYLCASSLSGGSNEQYFGPGTRLTVT.

The CDR3 nucleotides read TGTGCCAGCAGTTACCAGCCAGGCATCTACGAGCAGTACTTC. Protein: CASSYQPGIYEQYF. The gene calls are TRBV6-5 and TRBJ2-7; no reliable D call. V was cut by 2 bases and J by 3 bases, with 11 bases left in between. There are 14 residues in the CDR3. Germline lookup yields CDR1 MNHEY and CDR2 SVGAGI.

This clone was observed a single time. The rearrangement links TRBV7-9 to TRBJ1-2; no clear D. There are 14 residues in the CDR3. V gave up 8 bases and J gave up 5 bases, with 18 bases separating them. Germline CDR1 and CDR2: SEHNR and FQNEAQ (reference sequence). The CDR3 DNA is TGTGCCAGCGTTCGCGTTTGGGGAGAGTATGGCTACACCTTC. It yields the protein CASVRVWGEYGYTF.

The chain carries TRBV5-6 and TRBJ1-3; no firm D call. The CDR3 consists of 14 residues. Trimming pared 5 bases from V and 0 bases from J, leaving 9 bases between. Germline V CDR1 and CDR2: SGHDT, YYEEEE. CDR3 region: CASRQEGSGNTIYF. Written as DNA, the CDR3 is TGTGCCAGCAGACAAGAGGGCTCTGGAAACACCATATATTTT.

The chain uses TRBV10-1 and TRBJ2-3, with D maybe TRBD2 (6 bases). The germline CDR1 and CDR2 sequences are WNHNN and SYGVQD (reference sequence). The ends were cut back, 0 bases at V and 7 bases at J, with 11 bases in the middle. This CDR3 has 14 residues. CDR3 sequence: CASSESRGKNTQYF. The CDR3 DNA reads as TGCGCCAGCAGTGAGTCCCGGGGGAAGAATACGCAGTATTTT.

The CDR3 loop is CASSLRGGSEKLFF. The CDR3 DNA is TGTGCCAGCAGCTTGAGAGGGGGATCCGAAAAACTGTTTTTT. This chain links TRBV7-9 with TRBJ1-4; D is perhaps TRBD1 (6 bases). Trimming left V 3 bases short and J 8 bases short, with 13 bases between. From germline, CDR1 is SEHNR and CDR2 FQNEAQ (reference sequence). This CDR3 is 14 amino acids long.

V usage is TRBV7-2 and J usage is TRBJ2-1, with a tentative D call TRBD2 (5 bases). This CDR3 spans 12 amino acids. Per germline, CDR1 SGHTA and CDR2 FQGNSA. V lost 9 bases and J 7 bases, leaving 13 bases between the germline ends. The CDR3 spells CASLGALNEQFF. DNA of the CDR3: TGTGCCAGTTTGGGAGCTCTAAATGAGCAGTTCTTC.

This clone was observed once. The V call is TRBV29-1, the J call TRBJ1-2; 7 nucleotides match TRBD1. CDR1 and CDR2 (germline): SQVTM, ANQGSEA. This CDR3 is built from 15 residues. V was clipped by 5 bases and J by 2 bases; unmatched bases: 11. In DNA, the CDR3 is TGCAGCGTTCCGGGGACAGTTGAGTACAACTATGGCTACACCTTC. Its protein is CSVPGTVEYNYGYTF.

This clone came up once. The chain joins TRBV15 to TRBJ2-2; 9 nucleotides line up with TRBD1. J lost 6 bases, V lost 3 bases, and 5 bases had no gene match. The CDR3 loop spans 15 amino acids. Per the germline V gene, CDR1 is LNHNV and CDR2 is YYDKDF (reference sequence). The CDR3 sequence: CATSRAGQGAGELFF. The CDR3 DNA sequence: TGTGCCACCAGCAGGGCGGGACAGGGCGCCGGGGAGCTGTTTTTT.

The rearrangement uses TRBV18 and TRBJ2-7; possible D gene TRBD1, 5 bases. Looked up from germline, CDR1 is KGHSH and CDR2 is LQKENI. V was cut by 3 bases and J by 1 base, with 13 bases left in between. CDR3 length equals 15 residues. CDR3 nucleotides: TGTGCCAGCTCACCGGGGCAGGGTAATTCCTACGAGCAGTACTTC. This sequence encodes CASSPGQGNSYEQYF.